These T cell receptor beta chains were read from a single sample in a study of T cell clonotyping in hematopoietic cell transplantation. The data were produced by immunoSEQ multiplex PCR, yet TCRdb's version contains in-frame clones alone and is incomplete. This table has about 29,000 clones, about three quarters appearing once. Source: peripheral blood mononuclear cells, taken before stem cell transplant. Every receptor here comes from a woman aged 25-40 years with chronic myeloid leukemia. Some clones in this sample may be carry-over from other donors' samples. Each CDR3 is given with its conserved first and last residue. Each record gives: D gene, J gene, clone size, V gene, CDR3 DNA, CDR3 protein. A D gene is named only where the DNA matches it firmly. The size field is filled for only some rows; it gives once, few, many or a size class.

>NA|TRBJ1-1|NA|TRBV19
TGTGCCAGTAGTATTCTTCCCCACACGAACACTGAAGCTTTCTTT
CASSILPHTNTEAFF
>NA|TRBJ2-3|NA|TRBV5-1
TGCGCCAGCAGCTCAGAGTCAGATACGCAGTATTTT
CASSSESDTQYF
>NA|TRBJ2-7|NA|TRBV4-1
TGCGCCAGCAGCCAAGGGCTACCGGGACTCCCATACGAGCAGTACTTC
CASSQGLPGLPYEQYF
>NA|TRBJ1-5|NA|TRBV19
TGTGCCAGTAGTATCCTGGTCTATCAGCCCCAGCATTTT
CASSILVYQPQHF
>TRBD1|TRBJ1-6|NA|TRBV30
TGTGCCTCCGGACAGGGGACTAATTCACCCCTCCACTTT
CASGQGTNSPLHF
>TRBD2|TRBJ2-7|NA|TRBV10-3
TGTGCCATCAGTGATGGGAGGACTAGCGGCGTCGAGCAGTACTTC
CAISDGRTSGVEQYF
>NA|TRBJ1-1|NA|TRBV7-9
TGTGCCAGCAGCTTGACGGGACTATCGCCGGAAGCTTTCTTT
CASSLTGLSPEAFF
>NA|TRBJ2-6|NA|TRBV5-6
TGTGCCAGCAGCTTGGTATCAGGGTTTGGGGCCAACGTCCTGACTTTC
CASSLVSGFGANVLTF
>NA|TRBJ1-5|once|TRBV6-1
TGTGCCAGCAGGCCTCAGGATTCTCAGCCCCAGCATTTT
CASRPQDSQPQHF
>NA|TRBJ2-7|NA|TRBV10-3
TGTGCCATCAGTGAGCCCCCACAACACTACGAGCAGTACTTC
CAISEPPQHYEQYF
>TRBD1|TRBJ1-1|NA|TRBV5-1
TGCGCCAGCAGCCCTACAGGGGGCAATGTCATGAACACTGAAGCTTTCTTT
CASSPTGGNVMNTEAFF
>TRBD1|TRBJ2-3|NA|TRBV4-1
TGCGCCAGCAGCCGGACAGGACCCACAGATACGCAGTATTTT
CASSRTGPTDTQYF
>TRBD1|TRBJ2-2|NA|TRBV4-3
TGCGCCAGCAGCCAAGGGGACAGGTTGGGAACCGGGGAGCTGTTTTTT
CASSQGDRLGTGELFF
>NA|TRBJ2-2|few|TRBV5-4
TGCGCCAGCAGGAACTGGGTTAACACCGGGGAGCTGTTTTTT
CASRNWVNTGELFF
>TRBD1|TRBJ1-2|NA|TRBV7-9
TGTGCCAGCAGTTCGGGACAGCCCTTCTATGGCTACACCTTC
CASSSGQPFYGYTF
>NA|TRBJ1-2|NA|TRBV30
TGTGCCTGGAAGGGCTTCTATGGCTACACCTTC
CAWKGFYGYTF
>NA|TRBJ2-5|NA|TRBV20-1
TGCAGCTTCCTGGGGGGAGAGACCCAGTACTTC
CSFLGGETQYF
>TRBD2|TRBJ2-5|NA|TRBV6-6
TGTGCCAGCATCCTAAACGGGGGGGCCGTCGCCCAGTACTTC
CASILNGGAVAQYF
>NA|TRBJ1-2|few|TRBV5-4
TGTGCCAGTTCAACCAGGGCTGGCTACACCTTC
CASSTRAGYTF
>NA|TRBJ1-4|NA|TRBV25-1
TGTGCCAGCGGAACAGGACGGGTAAATGAAAAACTGTTTTTT
CASGTGRVNEKLFF
>NA|TRBJ1-3|NA|TRBV6-5
TGTGCCAGCAGTTACTCGTCCGGGGCAGGAAACACCATATATTTT
CASSYSSGAGNTIYF
>TRBD1|TRBJ1-5|NA|TRBV29-1
TGCAGCGTCCAGGGGGCAGGTCAGCCCCAGCATTTT
CSVQGAGQPQHF
>NA|TRBJ2-2|few|TRBV27
TGTGCCAGCAGTGCCGGAGTCACCGGGGAGCTGTTTTTT
CASSAGVTGELFF
>TRBD1|TRBJ1-5|NA|TRBV9
TGTGCCAGCAGCGTAGGGGACAGGGGCCTGAATCAGCCCCAGCATTTT
CASSVGDRGLNQPQHF
>NA|TRBJ1-1|NA|TRBV20-1
TGCAGTGCCGAGGAGGGTCCTGAAGCTTTCTTT
CSAEEGPEAFF
>NA|TRBJ1-6|NA|TRBV6-6
TGTGCCAGCAGTTCCCTCTCGTCGACTTATAATTCACCCCTCCACTTT
CASSSLSSTYNSPLHF
>NA|TRBJ1-2|NA|TRBV27
TGTGCCAGCGGGGCCGGCGGGAACTATGGCTACACCTTC
CASGAGGNYGYTF
>TRBD1|TRBJ2-1|few|TRBV5-6
TGTGCCAGCAGCCCCGACAGGGGGTACAATGAGCAGTTCTTC
CASSPDRGYNEQFF
>NA|TRBJ1-2|NA|TRBV20-1
TGCAGTGTGAGTGGCTACACCTTC
CSVSGYTF
>TRBD1|TRBJ1-2|NA|TRBV7-8
TGTGCCAGCAGCCTAAGACAGGGGGGTTTTGGCTACACCTTC
CASSLRQGGFGYTF
>NA|TRBJ2-1|NA|TRBV5-1
TGCGCCAGCAGCGTTATAGAGTACAATGAGCAGTTCTTC
CASSVIEYNEQFF
>TRBD1|TRBJ1-2|few|TRBV5-1
TGCGCCAGCAGCCAACCGGGACAGAACTATGGCTACACCTTC
CASSQPGQNYGYTF
>TRBD1|TRBJ1-6|NA|TRBV9
TGTGCCAGCAGCTCCTACAGGGGGCTGAATTCACCCCTCCACTTT
CASSSYRGLNSPLHF
>NA|TRBJ1-2|NA|TRBV19
TGTGCCAGTAGTAGCCCCGGTGGCCCCAGGCCTACGGGCTACACCTTC
CASSSPGGPRPTGYTF
>NA|TRBJ1-6|NA|TRBV9
TGTGCCAGCAGCGATGAGGGCTCTGGTCGGTATTCACCCCTCCACTTT
CASSDEGSGRYSPLHF
>NA|TRBJ1-1|few|TRBV29-1
TGCAGTGCAGGGAGGACTGAAGCTTTCTTT
CSAGRTEAFF
>NA|TRBJ1-2|once|TRBV25-1
TGTGCCAGCAGTGTCGGCTATGGCTACACCTTC
CASSVGYGYTF
>NA|TRBJ1-6|once|TRBV7-8
TGTGCCAGCAGCCAAGGCAGGGAGTATTTAGGATCACCCCTCCACTTT
CASSQGREYLGSPLHF
>NA|TRBJ2-7|NA|TRBV2
TGTGCCAGCAGTGGACCTACAGGGTTTACCAACGAGCAGTACTTC
CASSGPTGFTNEQYF
>NA|TRBJ1-6|NA|TRBV6-4
TGTGCCAGCTCAACAGGGAATAATTCACCCCTCCACTTT
CASSTGNNSPLHF
>TRBD1|TRBJ1-2|NA|TRBV20-1
TGCAGTGCTCGGACAGGGAACGGCTACACCTTC
CSARTGNGYTF
>TRBD1|TRBJ2-4|NA|TRBV6-5
TGTGCCAGCAGCCCTTCGGGACAGGGCAAAAACATTCAGTACTTC
CASSPSGQGKNIQYF
>NA|TRBJ2-1|NA|TRBV7-2
TGTGCCAGCAGCTTAGGGTACGGGGGGCACAATGAGCAGTTCTTC
CASSLGYGGHNEQFF
>NA|TRBJ2-5|once|TRBV10-3
TGTGCCACCAAGATTGGGACGGGGACCCAGTACTTC
CATKIGTGTQYF
>TRBD1|TRBJ2-7|NA|TRBV6-5
TGTGCCAGCAGTTACTCGGACAGGGGCTACGAGCAGTACTTC
CASSYSDRGYEQYF
>TRBD2|TRBJ2-5|NA|TRBV5-1
TGCGCCAGCAGGCAGTCCGGGGGGGTGGAGACCCAGTACTTC
CASRQSGGVETQYF
>NA|TRBJ2-2|NA|TRBV19
TGTGCCAGTAGTACGGCCCGGGGCGGCACCGGGGAGCTGTTTTTT
CASSTARGGTGELFF
>NA|TRBJ1-2|medium-sized|TRBV7-2
TGTGCCAGCAGCAAAGACAGGCGTGCTGTTGGCTACACCTTC
CASSKDRRAVGYTF